This is a list of T cell receptor beta chains from one sample in a study of shared clonotypes between healthy human individuals. This table comes from immunoSEQ multiplex PCR, and its TCRdb copy is limited to in-frame clones, with some not included. The sample lists about 2 million clones, 85% to 95% occurring once. Sample: naive CD4+ T cells sorted from blood. The receptors were gathered from a young man in good health. CDR3s include the opening cysteine and the closing phenylalanine or tryptophan. Each record gives: D gene, J gene, clone size, CDR3 length, V gene, CDR3 protein, CDR3 DNA. The D gene is left open where the match is weak. Only some rows state a clone size, as once, few, many or a class for expanded clones.

d_call: TRBD1; j_call: TRBJ1-2; clone_size: NA; cdr3_length: 15; v_call: TRBV6-1; cdr3_aa: CASSEYRDRGLGYTF; cdr3_nt: TGTGCCAGCAGCGAATACAGAGACAGGGGGCTTGGCTACACCTTC
d_call: TRBD2; j_call: TRBJ2-2; clone_size: NA; cdr3_length: 14; v_call: TRBV6-7; cdr3_aa: CAIGLAGDTGELFF; cdr3_nt: TGTGCCATCGGACTAGCGGGAGATACCGGGGAGCTGTTTTTT
d_call: NA; j_call: TRBJ1-2; clone_size: NA; cdr3_length: 13; v_call: TRBV6-1; cdr3_aa: CASSRVANYGYTF; cdr3_nt: TGTGCCAGCAGTCGGGTAGCTAACTATGGCTACACCTTC
d_call: TRBD2; j_call: TRBJ2-7; clone_size: NA; cdr3_length: 14; v_call: TRBV6-1; cdr3_aa: CASSETSGGYEQYF; cdr3_nt: TGTGCCAGCAGTGAGACTAGCGGCGGCTACGAGCAGTACTTC
d_call: NA; j_call: TRBJ2-6; clone_size: NA; cdr3_length: 15; v_call: TRBV5-6; cdr3_aa: CASSKLSSGANVLTF; cdr3_nt: TGTGCCAGCAGCAAACTGAGCTCTGGGGCCAACGTCCTGACTTTC
d_call: NA; j_call: TRBJ1-2; clone_size: NA; cdr3_length: 15; v_call: TRBV5-5; cdr3_aa: CASSLDWYFFYGYTF; cdr3_nt: TGTGCCAGCAGCTTGGACTGGTACTTTTTTTATGGCTACACCTTC
d_call: TRBD2; j_call: TRBJ2-1; clone_size: NA; cdr3_length: 13; v_call: TRBV9; cdr3_aa: CASSPRGVLEQFF; cdr3_nt: TGTGCCAGCAGCCCGCGGGGGGTTCTTGAGCAGTTCTTC
d_call: NA; j_call: TRBJ2-3; clone_size: NA; cdr3_length: 15; v_call: TRBV5-4; cdr3_aa: CASSLGGGRTDTQYF; cdr3_nt: TGTGCCAGCAGCCTCGGGGGAGGACGCACAGATACGCAGTATTTT
d_call: NA; j_call: TRBJ2-6; clone_size: NA; cdr3_length: 15; v_call: TRBV28; cdr3_aa: CASSSRGAGANVLTF; cdr3_nt: TGTGCCAGCAGTTCCAGGGGAGCTGGGGCCAACGTCCTGACTTTC
d_call: TRBD1; j_call: TRBJ1-2; clone_size: once; cdr3_length: 13; v_call: TRBV5-1; cdr3_aa: CASSSDRGYGYTF; cdr3_nt: TGCGCCAGCAGCTCGGACAGGGGCTATGGCTACACCTTC
d_call: TRBD2; j_call: TRBJ2-3; clone_size: NA; cdr3_length: 16; v_call: TRBV7-9; cdr3_aa: CASSPVSGVSTDTQYF; cdr3_nt: TGTGCCAGCAGCCCGGTTAGCGGGGTCAGCACAGATACGCAGTATTTT
d_call: NA; j_call: TRBJ2-1; clone_size: NA; cdr3_length: 15; v_call: TRBV5-1; cdr3_aa: CASSPVAGSYNEQFF; cdr3_nt: TGCGCCAGCAGCCCGGTGGCAGGGAGCTACAATGAGCAGTTCTTC
d_call: NA; j_call: TRBJ1-1; clone_size: NA; cdr3_length: 15; v_call: TRBV5-1; cdr3_aa: CASSSGDTGFTEAFF; cdr3_nt: TGCGCCAGCAGCTCTGGGGATACAGGGTTCACTGAAGCTTTCTTT
d_call: TRBD2; j_call: TRBJ2-7; clone_size: NA; cdr3_length: 17; v_call: TRBV19; cdr3_aa: CASTNGLAGTSSYEQYF; cdr3_nt: TGTGCCAGTACCAACGGACTAGCGGGAACTAGCTCCTACGAGCAGTACTTC
d_call: TRBD2; j_call: TRBJ2-5; clone_size: few; cdr3_length: 16; v_call: TRBV10-3; cdr3_aa: CAISESGLAVGETQYF; cdr3_nt: TGTGCCATCAGTGAGTCGGGACTAGCGGTAGGAGAGACCCAGTACTTC
d_call: NA; j_call: TRBJ2-3; clone_size: NA; cdr3_length: 14; v_call: TRBV5-1; cdr3_aa: CASSSMAGADTQYF; cdr3_nt: TGCGCCAGCAGCTCCATGGCAGGGGCGGATACGCAGTATTTT
d_call: NA; j_call: TRBJ1-1; clone_size: NA; cdr3_length: 13; v_call: TRBV10-3; cdr3_aa: CAITAGVNTEAFF; cdr3_nt: TGTGCCATCACGGCAGGCGTGAACACTGAAGCTTTCTTT
d_call: TRBD1; j_call: TRBJ1-1; clone_size: NA; cdr3_length: 14; v_call: TRBV27; cdr3_aa: CASSRDRMGTEAFF; cdr3_nt: TGTGCCAGCAGTAGGGACAGGATGGGGACTGAAGCTTTCTTT
d_call: NA; j_call: TRBJ2-1; clone_size: NA; cdr3_length: 16; v_call: TRBV7-7; cdr3_aa: CASSRDGGPGENEQFF; cdr3_nt: TGTGCTAGCAGCAGAGACGGGGGGCCCGGTGAGAATGAGCAGTTCTTC